These 4 T cell receptor beta chains came from one sample sequenced in a study of Tregs in tolerant kidney transplant recipients. Libraries were prepared by immunoSEQ multiplex PCR; TCRdb keeps only in-frame clonotypes and omits some of them. This table holds 25,000 or so clones. Recipients received nonmyeloablative bone marrow transplants from related graft donors, with transient mixed chimerism. Material: CD4+ T cells from blood (PBMCs), obtained 6 months after the transplant. The receptors come from a human patient who received a combined kidney and bone marrow transplant. Some of the T cells may derive from the graft donor.

Note on this clone: The read finishes 3 residues shy of the CDR3 end, and the germline J gene is used to complete it. The chain carries TRBV10-1 and TRBJ2-5; the D gene is possibly TRBD1 (5 bases). The CDR3 runs 15 residues. V shed 2 bases and J shed 2 bases, with 12 bases lying between them. CDR1 and CDR2 (germline): WNHNN, SYGVQD (reference sequence). This chain's CDR3 is CASSEVGVGQETQYF. The part of the CDR3 DNA that was read is TGCGCCAGCAGTGAGGTAGGGGTTGGACAAGAGACC.

As for this clone: The read ends 3 residues shy of where the CDR3 ends; the end is completed using the germline J gene. The chain recombines TRBV30 with TRBJ1-1; the D is unclear. V lost 2 bases, J lost 2 bases, and 6 bases lay in between. CDR3 length: 12 amino acids. CDR1 and CDR2 from the germline V gene are GTSNPN and SVGIG (reference sequence). Incomplete CDR3 DNA: TGTGCCTGGAGTCCGGGTAACACTGAA. It yields the protein CAWSPGNTE. The complete CDR3 protein is CAWSPGNTEAFF.

Note on this clone: The read ends 3 residues early relative to the CDR3; the germline J gene fills the gap. The V call is TRBV29-1, the J call TRBJ1-5, with unresolved D. CDR1 SQVTM and CDR2 ANQGSEA come from the germline V gene. The V end was cut by 4 bases, the J end by 1 base, with 11 bases between. There are 14 residues in the CDR3. CDR3 loop: CSVGEGWSNQPQHF. CDR3 DNA (partial): TGCAGCGTTGGTGAGGGCTGGAGCAATCAGCCC.

To note about this clone: The CDR3 extends 3 residues past the end of the read, so its final part is completed from the germline J gene. The V gene is TRBV5-1, the J gene TRBJ1-1; D gene unclear. Germline V CDR1 and CDR2: SGHRS, YFSETQ. V was trimmed by 4 bases and J by 1 base, leaving 11 bases between them. The CDR3 contains 14 residues. CDR3 bases read: TGCGCCAGCAGCGAAAGGGTGGCGAACACTGAA. Translating it yields CASSERVANTE. The complete CDR3 reads CASSERVANTEAFF. Looking up the rest from reference TRBV5-1 and TRBJ1-1 gives the full variable domain: KAGVTQTPRYLIKTRGQQVTLSCSPISGHRSVSWYQQTPGQGLQFLFEYFSETQRNKGNFPGRFSGRQFSNSRSEMNVSTLELGDSALYLCASSERVANTEAFFGQGTRLTVV.